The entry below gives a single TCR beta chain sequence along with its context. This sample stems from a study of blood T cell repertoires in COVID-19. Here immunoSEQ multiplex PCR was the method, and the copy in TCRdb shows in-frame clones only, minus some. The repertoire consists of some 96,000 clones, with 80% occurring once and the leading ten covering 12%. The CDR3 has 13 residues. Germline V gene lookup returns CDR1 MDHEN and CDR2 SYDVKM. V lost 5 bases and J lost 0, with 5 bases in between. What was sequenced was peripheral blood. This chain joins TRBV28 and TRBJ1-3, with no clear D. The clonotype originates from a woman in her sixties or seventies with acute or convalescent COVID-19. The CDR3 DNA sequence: TGTGCCAGCAGTCGGGGCTCTGGAAACACCATATATTTT. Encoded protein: CASSRGSGNTIYF.